These T cell receptor beta chains were read from a single sample in a study of shared clonotypes between healthy human individuals. Here immunoSEQ multiplex PCR was the method, and the copy in TCRdb shows in-frame clones only, minus some. The sample contains about 990,000 clones, approximately 80% of which appear only once. Input material: memory CD4+ T cells from PBMCs. The receptors originated from a young man in good health. Some clones in this sample may be carry-over from other donors' samples. Each CDR3 is given with its conserved first and last residue. D genes are given only for firm matches. Rows may omit the clone size; those that give it use once, few, many or a size class.

V	D	J	size	DNA	CDR3
TRBV5-1	.	TRBJ1-4	.	TGCGCCAGCAGCGTTAGGGGGACCAATGAAAAACTGTTTTTT	CASSVRGTNEKLFF
TRBV29-1	.	TRBJ2-1	few	TGCAGCGCGGCGGAGATTCGGGAGCAGTTCTTC	CSAAEIREQFF
TRBV28	.	TRBJ2-7	few	TGTGCCAGCAGTCCCCCCATGTGGCGGCCGAACTCCTACGAGCAGTACTTC	CASSPPMWRPNSYEQYF
TRBV20-1	.	TRBJ2-7	.	TGCAGTGCTAGAGATATTTACGAGCAGTACTTC	CSARDIYEQYF
TRBV30	.	TRBJ2-5	.	TGTGCCTCGCCGGGTCCCGGCCAAGAGACCCAGTACTTC	CASPGPGQETQYF
TRBV5-1	.	TRBJ1-5	.	TGCGCCAGCAGACAGGACAGTAATAGCAATCAGCCCCAGCATTTT	CASRQDSNSNQPQHF
TRBV7-8	.	TRBJ2-1	.	TGTGCCAGCAGCTCCTGGACGGGGAACAATGAGCAGTTCTTC	CASSSWTGNNEQFF
TRBV5-1	.	TRBJ2-3	.	TGCGCCAGCAGCTTGCTGTCTCCCACAGATACGCAGTATTTT	CASSLLSPTDTQYF
TRBV18	.	TRBJ1-1	few	TGTGCCAGCTCACCACTATCGCCTTATGAAGCTTTCTTT	CASSPLSPYEAFF
TRBV7-8	.	TRBJ1-5	once	TGTGCCAGCAGCTTAGAGTACTCCCTTATACAGCCCCAGCATTTT	CASSLEYSLIQPQHF
TRBV5-1	TRBD1	TRBJ1-2	.	TGCGCCAGCAGCCCGGGGACAGCTAACTATGGCTACACCTTC	CASSPGTANYGYTF
TRBV27	.	TRBJ2-7	.	TGTGCCAGCAGTTTATCATTTTCGAATCAGGCCGACGACGAGCAGTACTTC	CASSLSFSNQADDEQYF
TRBV10-3	TRBD2	TRBJ2-5	.	TGTGCCATCAGTGTATCGAGCGGGAGGGAGACCCAGTACTTC	CAISVSSGRETQYF
TRBV15	TRBD2	TRBJ2-1	once	TGTGCCACCAGCAGACTAGCGGGTACCTACAATGAGCAGTTCTTC	CATSRLAGTYNEQFF
TRBV2	.	TRBJ1-1	.	TGTGCCAGCAGTGTTTGGGAGGGCGCGGGAGCTTTCTTT	CASSVWEGAGAFF
TRBV5-1	TRBD2	TRBJ2-3	.	TGCGCCAGCAGCTATAGACTAGCGGGAACAACCACAGATACGCAGTATTTT	CASSYRLAGTTTDTQYF